One sample yielded the 30 T cell receptor beta chains listed below, sequenced in a study of blood T cell repertoires in COVID-19. Measured with immunoSEQ multiplex PCR; TCRdb has only the in-frame clones, and not every one. The sample yields about 180,000 clones, around 85% seen once. Source material: peripheral blood. Receptor source: a man aged 45-65 years with active or convalescent COVID-19.

The rearrangement uses TRBV5-1 and TRBJ2-7, with a tentative D call TRBD1 (5 bases). Germline assignment: CDR1 SGHRS and CDR2 YFSETQ. V was trimmed by 4 bases and J by 6 bases, leaving 14 bases between them. The CDR3 contains 13 residues. The CDR3 DNA follows: TGCGCCAGCAGCCTCAGGGAAGCAGGCGAGCAGTACTTC. Protein product: CASSLREAGEQYF.

This clone occurred many times. The chain joins TRBV6-2 or TRBV6-3 to TRBJ2-1; the D is unclear. Germline V gene sequence: CDR1 MNHEY, CDR2 SVGEGT. Between the trimmed V and J ends, which lost 2 bases and 0 bases, there was a span of 8 bases. CDR3 length equals 15 residues. The CDR3: CASSYGLSSYNEQFF. The CDR3, as DNA: TGTGCCAGCAGTTACGGGCTGAGCTCCTACAATGAGCAGTTCTTC.

V usage is TRBV4-1 and J usage is TRBJ1-2, with 9 bases that match TRBD1. Germline V CDR1 and CDR2: MGHRA, YSYEKL. This CDR3 region has 15 residues. V shed 1 base, J shed 8 bases, and the junction held 8 bases outside the gene matches. CDR3 in amino acids: CASSQAGDRVDGYTF. The CDR3 bases are TGCGCCAGCAGCCAAGCTGGGGACAGGGTAGACGGCTACACCTTC.

This clone was seen once. The V call is TRBV4-1, the J call TRBJ1-4; 7 bases align to TRBD1. V shed 4 bases, J shed 7 bases, and the junction held 3 bases outside the gene matches. Germline assignment: CDR1 MGHRA and CDR2 YSYEKL. CDR3 length equals 13 residues. CDR3 residues: CASSPTGSEKLFF. CDR3 coding DNA: TGCGCCAGCAGCCCGACAGGGAGTGAAAAACTGTTTTTT.

The J gene is TRBJ1-6, the V gene TRBV29-1, with TRBD1 matching over 10 bases. The V gene's germline CDR1 is SQVTM and CDR2 ANQGSEA. After removal of 7 bases from V and 8 bases from J, the junction contained 8 bases not matched to a gene. CDR3 length: 14 residues. The CDR3 DNA sequence: TGCAGCGCCTCGACCGGGACAGGGGATTCACCCCTCCACTTT. As protein: CSASTGTGDSPLHF.

The chain has TRBV7-2 and TRBJ2-1, with 8 bases that match TRBD2. The ends lost 7 bases at V and 8 bases at J; junction bases unmatched: 7. The CDR3 loop spans 13 amino acids. Germline-derived CDR1 and CDR2 are SGHTA and FQGNSA. CDR3 residues: CASTPREGDEQFF. As DNA, the CDR3 is TGTGCCAGCACCCCTCGGGAGGGCGATGAGCAGTTCTTC.

Turning to this clone: The sample contains more than one DNA sequence encoding this CDR3. The chain employs TRBV7-9 and TRBJ1-1, with D possibly matching TRBD1 (5 bases). Trimming left V 1 base short and J 8 bases short, with 11 bases between. The V gene's germline CDR1 is SEHNR and CDR2 FQNEAQ (reference sequence). This CDR3 is 13 amino acids long. The CDR3 DNA reads TGTGCCAGCAGCTTAGAGGGGCCTAGGGAAGCTTTCTTT. Its protein product is CASSLEGPREAFF.

The CDR3 here is CASTRSGGLVSEQFF. In DNA form, the CDR3 reads TGTGCCAGCACGAGGTCAGGGGGCTTGGTGAGTGAGCAGTTCTTC. The rearrangement joins TRBV3-1 (or the pseudogene TRBV3-2) to TRBJ2-1; 8 nucleotides match TRBD1. The CDR3 covers 15 residues. Germline V gene data show CDR1 as LGHDT and CDR2 as YNNKEL (reference sequence). The J segment lost 9 bases and the V segment lost 7 bases, leaving 14 bases of the junction unmatched.

The V call is TRBV28, the J call TRBJ1-3; D is uncertain. Germline loops: CDR1 MDHEN, CDR2 SYDVKM. The ends were cut back, 4 bases at V and 0 bases at J, with 16 bases in the middle. The CDR3 is 17 residues long. The CDR3 loop is CASSSPARRNSGNTIYF. The CDR3 DNA follows: TGTGCCAGCAGTTCCCCCGCCAGGCGCAACTCTGGAAACACCATATATTTT. The full variable domain, completed using reference TRBV28 and TRBJ1-3, is DVKVTQSSRYLVKRTGEKVFLECVQDMDHENMFWYRQDPGLGLRLIYFSYDVKMKEKGDIPEGYSVSREKKERFSLILESASTNQTSMYLCASSSPARRNSGNTIYFGEGSWLTVV.

The chain links TRBV4-2 to TRBJ2-3; 7 positions match TRBD2. Germline-derived CDR1 and CDR2 are LGHNA and YNFKEQ. The ends lost 2 bases at V and 0 bases at J; junction bases unmatched: 8. This CDR3 has 17 amino acids. CDR3 sequence reads: CASSQTGSGASTDTQYF. In DNA, the CDR3 is TGTGCCAGCAGCCAAACCGGAAGCGGGGCTAGCACAGATACGCAGTATTTT.

The chain employs TRBV28 and TRBJ2-2, with a weak D call TRBD2 (6 bases). Germline CDR1 and CDR2: MDHEN and SYDVKM. The length of the CDR3 is 15 residues. Trimming removed 3 bases at V and 0 bases at J, with 8 bases between. The CDR3 reads CASSLGGTNTGELFF. CDR3 DNA: TGTGCCAGCAGTTTGGGGGGTACGAACACCGGGGAGCTGTTTTTT. Looking up the rest from reference TRBV28 and TRBJ2-2 gives the full variable domain: DVKVTQSSRYLVKRTGEKVFLECVQDMDHENMFWYRQDPGLGLRLIYFSYDVKMKEKGDIPEGYSVSREKKERFSLILESASTNQTSMYLCASSLGGTNTGELFFGEGSRLTVL.

The chain uses TRBV3-1 (or the pseudogene TRBV3-2) and TRBJ2-3; 9 bases fit TRBD2. V dropped 0 bases and J dropped 4; count of bases not matched to a gene: 5. The CDR3 is made up of 16 amino acids. Per germline, CDR1 LGHDT and CDR2 YNNKEL (reference sequence). The CDR3 DNA is TGTGCCAGCAGCCAAGATCCGGCGGGAGGGCCAGATACGCAGTATTTT. The encoded protein is CASSQDPAGGPDTQYF.

This chain uses TRBV19 with TRBJ1-3; D might be TRBD1 (5 bases). CDR1 is LNHDA and CDR2 is SQIVND in the germline V gene (reference sequence). The length of the CDR3 is 15 residues. CDR3 nucleotide sequence: TGTGCAATAAGGGGAAGCCCGAGCTCTGGAAACACCATATATTTT. Its translation: CAIRGSPSSGNTIYF. Together with reference TRBV19 and TRBJ1-3, the CDR3 gives the full variable domain: DGGITQSPKYLFRKEGQNVTLSCEQNLNHDAMYWYRQDPGQGLRLIYYSQIVNDFQKGDIAEGYSVSREKKESFPLTVTSAQKNPTAFYLCAIRGSPSSGNTIYFGEGSWLTVV.

In its sample, this clone was seen once. The V and J genes are TRBV24-1 and TRBJ2-3, with a tentative D call TRBD2 (5 bases). This CDR3 is 13 amino acids long. Trimming took off 5 bases at V and 3 bases at J, with 8 bases between the two ends. Germline V gene sequence: CDR1 KGHDR, CDR2 SFDVKD. The CDR3 loop is CATSGGLTDTQYF. CDR3 in DNA: TGTGCCACCAGTGGCGGGCTGACAGATACGCAGTATTTT.

This chain joins TRBV12-5 and TRBJ2-5, with 7 bases fitting TRBD2. CDR1 and CDR2 (germline): LGHNT, FRNRAP. V trimming: 2 bases; J trimming: 4 bases; junction bases outside the gene matches: 22. The length of the CDR3 is 20 residues. As DNA, the CDR3 is TGTGCTAGTGGTTTGAGCTTCCTGGAATCTAGCGGACGCCGGGGAGAGACCCAGTACTTC. Amino acid sequence: CASGLSFLESSGRRGETQYF.

The chain links TRBV9 to TRBJ2-3, with unresolved D. V lost 1 base and J lost 2, with 5 bases in between. The germline CDR1 and CDR2 sequences are SGDLS and YYNGEE. The CDR3 loop spans 13 amino acids. The CDR3 region is CASSVSSTDTQYF. For the CDR3, the DNA is TGTGCCAGCAGCGTATCCTCCACAGATACGCAGTATTTT. The full variable domain, with the rest looked up from reference TRBV9 and TRBJ2-3, is DSGVTQTPKHLITATGQRVTLRCSPRSGDLSVYWYQQSLDQGLQFLIQYYNGEERAKGNILERFSAQQFPDLHSELNLSSLELGDSALYFCASSVSSTDTQYFGPGTRLTVL.

The chain joins TRBV11-3 to TRBJ2-7, with D possibly TRBD1 on 5 matching bases. This CDR3 is built from 15 residues. Germline values: CDR1 SGHNT, CDR2 YENEEA. Trimming took 5 bases from V and 0 from J, leaving 14 bases between them. The CDR3 is CASSQNQGSSYEQYF. As DNA, the CDR3 is TGTGCCAGCAGCCAAAACCAGGGATCCTCCTACGAGCAGTACTTC.

This chain joins TRBV30 and TRBJ1-2; 7 bases are shared with TRBD1. The CDR3 is 15 amino acids. Germline CDR1 GTSNPN, CDR2 SVGIG (reference sequence). With 3 bases clipped from V and 8 bases from J, the junction kept 15 bases outside the gene matches. As DNA, the CDR3 is TGTGCCTGGAGCGCGGGACAGATTCCCGCTGGGGGCTACACCTTC. Translating it yields CAWSAGQIPAGGYTF.

CDR3 DNA sequence: TGTGCCAGCAGCGTATCTACCGGGACAGACTATGGCTACACCTTC. It is translated as CASSVSTGTDYGYTF. This chain uses TRBV7-2 with TRBJ1-2, with 7 positions matching TRBD1. J gave up 3 bases and V 5 bases, and 9 bases lay outside the gene matches. CDR3 size: 15 residues. Germline CDR1 SGHTA, CDR2 FQGNSA.

In its sample, this clone was seen a few times. V usage is TRBV18 and J usage is TRBJ1-6, with D hard to call. The CDR3 is 17 residues long. The germline CDR1 and CDR2 sequences are KGHSH and LQKENI. The V end was cut by 4 bases, the J end by 8 bases, with 21 bases between. CDR3 sequence reads: CASSLIDKNLGDSPLHF. The DNA for the CDR3 is TGTGCCAGCTCACTAATAGACAAAAACCTGGGTGATTCACCCCTCCACTTT.

V is TRBV6-6 and J is TRBJ1-3, with 8 nucleotides matching TRBD1. CDR3 length equals 15 residues. V lost 5 bases and J lost 0; bases outside the gene matches: 3. CDR1 and CDR2 (germline): MNHNY, SVGAGI (reference sequence). CDR3 in amino acids: CASSTTGVSGNTIYF. CDR3 coding DNA: TGTGCCAGCAGTACGACAGGGGTCTCTGGAAACACCATATATTTT.

This rearrangement joins TRBV6-1 to TRBJ1-2; no clear D gene. The V and J ends lost 2 bases and 4 bases respectively, with 11 bases between them. This CDR3 contains 14 residues. Germline-derived CDR1 and CDR2 are MNHNS and SASEGT. As DNA, the CDR3 is TGTGCCAGCAGTGAACTAGTGGCTTTCTATGGCTACACCTTC. Translated, it gives CASSELVAFYGYTF.

The chain uses TRBV6-5 and TRBJ2-6; no firm D call. CDR3 length: 14 residues. V gave up 7 bases and J gave up 2 bases, with 9 bases separating them. Germline V gene sequence: CDR1 MNHEY, CDR2 SVGAGI. CDR3 protein: CASIGTPGANVLTF. Here the CDR3 DNA reads TGTGCCAGCATTGGTACTCCTGGGGCCAACGTCCTGACTTTC.

The chain is built from TRBV3-1 (or the pseudogene TRBV3-2) and TRBJ2-7, with D possibly matching TRBD1 (6 bases). Trimming removed 1 base at V and 6 bases at J, with 16 bases between. Germline CDR1 is LGHDT and CDR2 is YNNKEL (reference sequence). The CDR3 totals 15 residues. CDR3 sequence (DNA): TGTGCCAGCAGCCAAGGGGCAGGGGTCCCTCTCGAGCAGTACTTC. Its translation is CASSQGAGVPLEQYF.

This chain joins TRBV10-3 and TRBJ1-1, with D possibly matching TRBD1 (6 bases). V lost 7 bases to trimming and J lost 2 bases, with 14 bases between them. Germline loops: CDR1 ENHRY, CDR2 SYGVKD. The CDR3 spans 14 residues. This CDR3 reads CAITGTNYNTEAFF. The DNA of the CDR3 is TGTGCCATCACCGGGACAAACTACAACACTGAAGCTTTCTTT.

The rearrangement uses TRBV9 and TRBJ2-1; 7 bases are shared with TRBD2. The CDR3 runs 16 residues. Germline V gene lookup returns CDR1 SGDLS and CDR2 YYNGEE. Losses at the gene ends were 2 bases for V and 3 bases for J; bases not matched to a gene: 8. CDR3 nucleotides: TGTGCCAGCAGCGTGGGAACTAGCGAGGTCTACAATGAGCAGTTCTTC. It codes for CASSVGTSEVYNEQFF.

J is TRBJ2-3 and V is TRBV7-6; 11 bases align to TRBD2. J gave up 0 bases and V 4 bases, and 9 bases lay outside the gene matches. Germline CDR1 SGHVS, CDR2 FNYEAQ. CDR3 length equals 18 residues. For the CDR3, the DNA is TGTGCCAGCAGCTCGGGACTAGCGGAGACTGGTAGCACAGATACGCAGTATTTT. Amino acids: CASSSGLAETGSTDTQYF.

The J gene is TRBJ2-7, the V gene TRBV29-1; 8 positions agree with TRBD2. The CDR3 loop spans 13 amino acids. Trimming at V came to 5 bases and at J to 6 bases, leaving 9 bases not matched to a gene. From germline, CDR1 is SQVTM and CDR2 ANQGSEA. The CDR3 loop reads CSVLLAAPSEQYF. CDR3 in DNA: TGCAGCGTTCTACTAGCGGCCCCTTCCGAGCAGTACTTC.

This sequence joins TRBV12-3 or TRBV12-4 and TRBJ1-5; D unresolved. Trimming left V 6 bases short and J 4 bases short, with 7 bases between. The CDR3 has 12 amino acids. CDR3 DNA sequence: TGTGCCAGCAGAAGCGAGAATCAGCCCCAGCATTTT. Translation gives CASRSENQPQHF.

In its sample, this clone was seen a few times. The junction differs from germline at one of its ends, possibly a read error. This chain links TRBV7-6 with TRBJ2-7; TRBD2 is a possible D gene (6 bases). The CDR3 covers 13 residues. Germline CDR1 reads SGHVS; CDR2 reads FNYEAQ. Here the CDR3 reads CASSLGTGGESSF. The CDR3 DNA is TGTGCCAGCAGCTTGGGGACCGGGGGTGAATCTTCGTTC.